This T cell receptor beta chain was observed in a study of blood T cell repertoires in COVID-19. Study background: There were acute and convalescent COVID-19 samples, and they came from the United States, Italy and Spain.

This CDR3 region has 15 residues. Germline V CDR1 and CDR2: MGHDK, SYGVNS. V was pared by 1 base and J by 7 bases, with 5 bases of the junction left unmatched. Seattle patient enrollment occurred during active infection, with longitudinal follow-up thereafter. Only in-frame clones appear in the TCRdb table, and some are missing; sequencing was by immunoSEQ multiplex PCR. The profile shows fewer than 350,000 clones, around 90% of them singletons. This clone occurred a few times. The chain employs TRBV25-1 and TRBJ2-1; the match to TRBD1 covers 9 bases. Material for sequencing was peripheral blood. The origin of this receptor is a man younger than 45 with COVID-19, enrolled during active disease. The CDR3 reads CASSELGTGQNEQFF. The DNA of the CDR3 is TGTGCCAGCAGTGAATTGGGGACAGGGCAGAATGAGCAGTTCTTC. The full variable domain, its missing parts supplied by reference TRBV25-1 and TRBJ2-1, is EADIYQTPRYLVIGTGKKITLECSQTMGHDKMYWYQQDPGMELHLIHYSYGVNSTEKGDLSSESTVSRIRTEHFPLTLESARPSHTSQYLCASSELGTGQNEQFFGPGTRLTVL.